This T cell receptor (beta chain) was identified in a study of blood T cell repertoires in COVID-19. Authors' processing steps: Scientists estimated how many nucleated cells there were by amplifying reference gene primers. TCRdb keeps only in-frame clones here, not all; method: immunoSEQ multiplex PCR. V, J and clone size reflect that table, while D and trimming were determined from the DNA. The data hold approximately 170,000 clones, with approximately 90% observed a single time. This clone was observed a few times. The TCR originated in a man aged 25 to 45 with acute or convalescent COVID-19. Sequencing was carried out using peripheral blood.

CDR3 loop: CATSSDRGGIYGYTF. DNA of the CDR3: TGTGCCACCAGCAGTGACCGAGGGGGAATTTATGGCTACACCTTC. The V call is TRBV15, the J call TRBJ1-2; possibly TRBD1 for D (6 bases). The germline gives CDR1 LNHNV, CDR2 YYDKDF (reference sequence). This CDR3 contains 15 residues. The V end lost 3 bases, the J end lost 5 bases, and 16 bases lay between the germline ends.